This TCR beta chain was found in a study of cytomegalovirus exposure and HLA in healthy donors. Findings and limits, study-wide: Previous analysis showed most TCR beta V segments were productive about 90% or about 30% of the time.

Healthy bone marrow donors supplied every sample. As concerns this clone: What it binds is unknown.

PCR used 60 Vbeta primers and 13 Jbeta primers. The data were produced by immunoSEQ multiplex PCR, yet TCRdb's version contains in-frame clones alone and is incomplete. The repertoire has about 130,000 clones, 77% of them found once; the top ten carry 3.5% to 5%. The CDR3 is 13 amino acids. V lost 5 bases and J 1 base, leaving 8 bases between the germline ends. Germline values: CDR1 SGHVS, CDR2 FNYEAQ. The sample comprised PBMCs. The genes are TRBV7-6 and TRBJ2-5, with D possibly being TRBD2 (6 bases). This TCR was recovered from a male donor in good health and CMV-seropositive. DNA for the CDR3: TGTGCCAGCAGCCCCGGGGGCCAAGAGACCCAGTACTTC. It is translated as CASSPGGQETQYF.